The clone carrying this T cell receptor (beta chain) was counted only a few times. Its antigen remains unknown. MiXCR, run by TCRdb on the 5' RACE reads, gives a single entry per CDR3 protein. This sample has 200,000 to 250,000 distinct CDR3 sequences; about 11% occur once, and the top ten carry 6% to 8.5%. This sample was included in a study of CD8 T cells in ankylosing spondylitis. Findings and caveats of the study: Some motif variants had been reported before (in reactive arthritis synovial fluid and blood). From matched ankylosing spondylitis synovial fluid, disease-linked clones were reportedly recovered at significantly enriched levels.

The CDR3 runs to 13 residues. V was clipped by 7 bases and J by 2 bases, with 12 bases between them. Germline CDR1 and CDR2: SGHRS and YFSETQ. This chain connects TRBV5-1 to TRBJ2-5, with D unresolved. Sequenced: blood, either unsorted or a sorted T cell fraction (not recorded which). The origin of this receptor is a male donor with ankylosing spondylitis or in good health (not recorded which). This CDR3 is CASRIGVQETQYF. The DNA of the CDR3 is TGCGCCAGCCGAATTGGGGTACAAGAGACCCAGTACTTC.